The 2 T cell receptor beta chains reported below all come from one sample, sequenced in a study of beta chain features in type 1 diabetes. cDNA synthesis used the whole RNA isolate, giving expressed TCRB sequences. The repertoire was sequenced with immunoSEQ multiplex PCR; TCRdb's copy has only in-frame clones and lacks some. The repertoire includes about 900,000 clones, roughly a sixth of them detected once, and 0.023% sits in the top ten. The sequencing input was naive CD4+ T cells from blood. Receptors were obtained from a woman between 18 and 29 years old in good health.

About this clone: A junction boundary mismatches the germline segment, possibly from a read error. In the same sample, other DNA sequences code for this CDR3. The chain is built from TRBV5-1 and TRBJ2-1; 11 nucleotides match TRBD2. The germline CDR1 and CDR2 sequences are SGHRS and YFSETQ. This CDR3 comprises 18 residues. The CDR3 sequence: CASSSLAGGPSSYNEQFF. The CDR3, as DNA: TGCGCCAGCAGCTCCTTAGCGGGAGGGCCCAGCTCCTACAATGAGCAATTCTTC.

The gene calls are TRBV14 and TRBJ2-2; maybe TRBD2 (5 bases). Per germline, CDR1 SGHDN and CDR2 FVKESK. This CDR3 is 16 amino acids long. Trimming shortened V by 1 base and J by 3 bases, and 12 bases separated the two germline ends. In nucleotides, the CDR3 is TGTGCCAGCAGCCAAGTTCGCCTAGCTTACACCGGGGAGCTGTTTTTT. Translation gives CASSQVRLAYTGELFF.